This T cell receptor (beta chain) was identified in a study of cytomegalovirus exposure and HLA in healthy donors. Study outcomes and limitations: In an earlier analysis, most TCR beta V segments were productive about 87% or about 30% of the time.

This PCR relied on a set of 60 Vbeta primers and 13 Jbeta primers. As originally analysed: Among the unique TCR beta chains that a later analysis counted, about 81 million in all, 10 million to 14 million were shared. Only in-frame clones appear in the TCRdb table, and some are missing; sequencing was by immunoSEQ multiplex PCR. V and J calls and clone size come straight from that table; D and trimming were deduced from the DNA. The sample consists of about 160,000 clones, around 79% of them appearing once. This clone was seen just once. Its specificity is not known. The sample consisted of PBMCs. The clonotype originates from a middle-aged man in good health and CMV-seropositive.

The CDR3 bases are TGTGCCAGTAGTACCGGGGACAGGGCGTACGAGCAGTACTTC. Amino acid sequence: CASSTGDRAYEQYF. The V and J genes are TRBV19 and TRBJ2-7; 9 nucleotides line up with TRBD1. The CDR3 is 14 amino acids. CDR1 and CDR2 (germline): LNHDA, SQIVND (reference sequence). The junction had 5 bases not matched to a gene; V was cut back by 4 bases and J by 4 bases.